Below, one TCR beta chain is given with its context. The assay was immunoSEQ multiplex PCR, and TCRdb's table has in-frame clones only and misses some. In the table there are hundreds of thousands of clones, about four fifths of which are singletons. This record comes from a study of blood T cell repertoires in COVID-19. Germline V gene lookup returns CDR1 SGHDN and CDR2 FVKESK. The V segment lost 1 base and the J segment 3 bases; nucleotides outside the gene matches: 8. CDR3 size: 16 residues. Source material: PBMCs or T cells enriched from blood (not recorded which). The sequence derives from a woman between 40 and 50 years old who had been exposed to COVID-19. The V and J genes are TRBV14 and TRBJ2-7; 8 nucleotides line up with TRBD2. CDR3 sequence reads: CASSQGRGGGYYEQYF. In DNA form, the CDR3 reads TGTGCCAGCAGCCAAGGTCGGGGCGGGGGGTACTACGAGCAGTACTTC.